These T cell receptor beta chains were read from a single sample in a study of blood T cell repertoires in COVID-19. Libraries were prepared by immunoSEQ multiplex PCR; TCRdb keeps only in-frame clonotypes and omits some of them. The sample lists tens of thousands of clones, 85% to 90% occurring once. Sample: peripheral blood. These receptors all come from a man older than 75 with acute or convalescent COVID-19. Each CDR3 is given with its conserved first and last residue. Fields, in order: D gene, V gene, J gene, CDR3 DNA, CDR3 protein. D genes are given only for firm matches.

D gene: TRBD2; V gene: TRBV18; J gene: TRBJ2-5; CDR3 DNA: TGTGCCAGCTCACCATCTAGCGGGAGTGGAAAAGAGACCCAGTACTTC; CDR3 protein: CASSPSSGSGKETQYF
D gene: TRBD1; V gene: TRBV18; J gene: TRBJ1-5; CDR3 DNA: TGTGCCAGCTCACCGGACAGGGCTGATAAGCCCCAGCATTTT; CDR3 protein: CASSPDRADKPQHF
D gene: TRBD1; V gene: TRBV5-1; J gene: TRBJ2-7; CDR3 DNA: TGCGCCAGCAGCCCCTCGGACAGGGCCAACTACGAGCAGTACTTC; CDR3 protein: CASSPSDRANYEQYF
D gene: TRBD1; V gene: TRBV30; J gene: TRBJ1-1; CDR3 DNA: TGTGCCTGGATCAGACCGGGACAGGGTTTCGGGGCTTTCTTT; CDR3 protein: CAWIRPGQGFGAFF
D gene: TRBD1; V gene: TRBV9; J gene: TRBJ1-6; CDR3 DNA: TGTGCCAGCAGCGCCCGGGACAGTAATTCACCCCTCCACTTT; CDR3 protein: CASSARDSNSPLHF
D gene: -; V gene: TRBV9; J gene: TRBJ2-2; CDR3 DNA: TGTGCCAGCAGCCAAAACAAATGGGGGGCGAACACCGGGGAGCTGTTTTTT; CDR3 protein: CASSQNKWGANTGELFF
D gene: TRBD1; V gene: TRBV19; J gene: TRBJ1-1; CDR3 DNA: TGTGCCAGTAGGATGGGACAGGTGAACACTGAAGCTTTCTTT; CDR3 protein: CASRMGQVNTEAFF
D gene: TRBD1; V gene: TRBV5-1; J gene: TRBJ2-5; CDR3 DNA: TGCGCCACCACACGGACAGGCTCTTACCAAGAGACCCAGTACTTC; CDR3 protein: CATTRTGSYQETQYF
D gene: -; V gene: TRBV19; J gene: TRBJ1-2; CDR3 DNA: TGTGCCAGTAGTATGTCAGGTAGTTATGGCTACACCTTC; CDR3 protein: CASSMSGSYGYTF
D gene: TRBD1; V gene: TRBV2; J gene: TRBJ1-2; CDR3 DNA: TGTGCCAGCAGTGAGAGTCGGGACAGGGGGCCTGGCTACACCTTC; CDR3 protein: CASSESRDRGPGYTF